The 15 T cell receptor beta chains below come from one sample, sequenced in a study of Tregs in tolerant kidney transplant recipients. Produced via immunoSEQ multiplex PCR; TCRdb's table is partial and in-frame only. Of about 240,000 clones in the sample, approximately 84% were seen once. The sequencing sample was made of CD4+ T cells from blood. The receptors stem from a human donor in good health.

Written as DNA, the CDR3 is TGTGCCAGCAGCCCCGGGACAGGGCGCTACGAGCAGTACTTC. As protein: CASSPGTGRYEQYF. This chain joins TRBV6-5 and TRBJ2-7; 9 bases are a match to TRBD1. The CDR3 runs 14 residues. CDR1 is MNHEY, CDR2 SVGAGI, per germline. With V trimmed by 6 bases and J by 3 bases, 6 bases remained unmatched.

There are a few counts of this clone. The chain couples TRBV5-1 to TRBJ2-7, with TRBD2 identical over 11 bases. The J segment lost 0 bases and the V segment lost 1 base, leaving 18 bases of the junction unmatched. The V gene's germline CDR1 is SGHRS and CDR2 YFSETQ. This CDR3 has 21 residues. CDR3: CASSLTGPWGLAGGVSYEQYF. The DNA for the CDR3 is TGCGCCAGCAGCTTGACAGGGCCATGGGGGCTAGCGGGAGGTGTCTCCTACGAGCAGTACTTC.

The genes are TRBV7-7 and TRBJ1-1; D remains ambiguous. Germline V gene data show CDR1 as SSHAT and CDR2 as FNYEAQ (reference sequence). The CDR3 has 13 residues. Trimming stripped 5 bases from V and 0 bases from J, with 7 bases between. The CDR3 DNA reads as TGTGCCAGCAGCGCTGCGGTGAACACTGAAGCTTTCTTT. Translating gives CASSAAVNTEAFF.

V is TRBV7-9 and J is TRBJ1-1; 8 bases fit TRBD1. V lost 6 bases to trimming and J lost 1 base; unmatched junction nucleotides: 4. The CDR3 consists of 14 residues. The germline CDR1 and CDR2 sequences are SEHNR and FQNEAQ (reference sequence). This chain's CDR3 is CASRYGQGNTEAFF. CDR3 nucleotides: TGTGCCAGCAGATACGGACAGGGGAACACTGAAGCTTTCTTT.

The chain combines TRBV6-5 with TRBJ1-1; possibly TRBD1 for D (5 bases). The CDR3 is 13 amino acids. Trimming cost V 6 bases and J 3 bases, with 11 bases left between them. The V gene's germline CDR1 is MNHEY and CDR2 SVGAGI. The CDR3 DNA follows: TGTGCCAGCAGCCATGGGGGGGACACTGAAGCTTTCTTT. Amino acids: CASSHGGDTEAFF.

The chain carries TRBV14 and TRBJ2-7; TRBD1 might be the D (6 bases). Germline V gene data show CDR1 as SGHDN and CDR2 as FVKESK. This CDR3 is built from 17 residues. V lost 0 bases to trimming and J lost 2 bases, with 17 bases between them. Here the CDR3 reads CASSQDRGGIVTYEQYF. The CDR3 DNA is TGTGCCAGCAGCCAAGATCGTGGGGGCATAGTGACCTACGAGCAGTACTTC.

V and J are TRBV19 and TRBJ2-5, with D possibly matching TRBD1 (6 bases). This CDR3 is built from 14 residues. Looked up from germline, CDR1 is LNHDA and CDR2 is SQIVND (reference sequence). The V gene lost 10 bases and the J gene lost 4 bases, with 19 bases spanning the gap. The CDR3 DNA reads TGTGCCACCACGGGGACACTTGTACGAGAGACCCAGTACTTC. Translation: CATTGTLVRETQYF.

The V and J genes are TRBV14 and TRBJ1-3; D is possibly TRBD1 (5 bases). The CDR3 contains 15 residues. V lost 10 bases to trimming and J lost 0 bases, with 16 bases between them. CDR1 and CDR2 (germline): SGHDN, FVKESK. The CDR3 DNA is TGTGCCACCTCGGGGCAGCCGGTCTCTGGAAACACCATATATTTT. This encodes CATSGQPVSGNTIYF.

This clone was picked up one time. This chain connects TRBV19 to TRBJ1-5; D perhaps matches TRBD1 (5 bases). The CDR3 length is 13 residues. Germline CDR1 LNHDA, CDR2 SQIVND (reference sequence). Trimming took off 10 bases at V and 6 bases at J, with 16 bases between the two ends. CDR3 sequence (DNA): TGTGCCAACGCCCAGGGCGGGGGTCAGCCCCAGCATTTT. Amino acids: CANAQGGGQPQHF. Based on the CDR3 plus reference TRBV19 and TRBJ1-5, the full variable domain is DGGITQSPKYLFRKEGQNVTLSCEQNLNHDAMYWYRQDPGQGLRLIYYSQIVNDFQKGDIAEGYSVSREKKESFPLTVTSAQKNPTAFYLCANAQGGGQPQHFGDGTRLSIL.

The chain recombines TRBV5-1 with TRBJ2-2; D could derive from TRBD1 or TRBD2 (5 bases each). Germline lookup yields CDR1 SGHRS and CDR2 YFSETQ. The CDR3 totals 15 residues. With 4 bases removed from V and 5 bases from J, the gap between germline ends came to 15 bases. CDR3 region: CASSPGNPGTGELFF. The DNA of the CDR3 is TGCGCCAGCAGCCCGGGAAACCCAGGGACCGGGGAGCTGTTTTTT.

This clone was seen only once. V gene TRBV5-1 combines with J gene TRBJ2-2; D is possibly TRBD1 (6 bases). Trimming pared 0 bases from V and 6 bases from J, leaving 9 bases between. Germline V CDR1 and CDR2: SGHRS, YFSETQ. The CDR3 has 14 amino acids. The CDR3 coding sequence is TGCGCCAGCAGCTTGGTTGGGACACCCGGGGAGCTGTTTTTT. This codes for CASSLVGTPGELFF. The full variable domain, completed using reference TRBV5-1 and TRBJ2-2, is KAGVTQTPRYLIKTRGQQVTLSCSPISGHRSVSWYQQTPGQGLQFLFEYFSETQRNKGNFPGRFSGRQFSNSRSEMNVSTLELGDSALYLCASSLVGTPGELFFGEGSRLTVL.

V gene TRBV10-1 combines with J gene TRBJ2-2; D is unresolved. V lost 3 bases and J lost 2, with 7 bases in between. CDR3 length: 14 amino acids. Germline CDR1 and CDR2: WNHNN and SYGVQD (reference sequence). In DNA, the CDR3 is TGCGCCAGCAGTGATAACACAAACACCGGGGAGCTGTTTTTT. This sequence encodes CASSDNTNTGELFF.

DNA for the CDR3: TGTGCCAGCAGCTCTGACAGGGGGCCTTACAATGAGCAGTTCTTC. Amino acids: CASSSDRGPYNEQFF. The chain joins TRBV6-6 to TRBJ2-1; 10 nucleotides align to TRBD1. The junction had 6 bases not matched to a gene; V was cut back by 6 bases and J by 4 bases. This CDR3 spans 15 amino acids. The germline gives CDR1 MNHNY, CDR2 SVGAGI (reference sequence).

The chain is built from TRBV15 and TRBJ2-1; 9 bases line up with TRBD2. J gave up 7 bases and V 0 bases, and 7 bases lay outside the gene matches. Per the germline V gene, CDR1 is LNHNV and CDR2 is YYDKDF (reference sequence). The CDR3 is 16 amino acids. The CDR3 loop is CATSRDLGGRGNEQFF. In DNA, the CDR3 is TGTGCCACCAGCAGAGATCTCGGCGGGAGGGGGAATGAGCAGTTCTTC.

This chain connects TRBV5-4 to TRBJ1-1; D possibly corresponds to TRBD1 (5 bases). Trimming took 1 base from V and 5 from J, leaving 12 bases between them. CDR1 and CDR2 from the germline V gene are SGHNT and YYREEE (reference sequence). The CDR3 is 14 amino acids. The CDR3 here is CASSLHPSGTEAFF. CDR3 in DNA: TGTGCCAGCAGCTTGCACCCATCAGGGACTGAAGCTTTCTTT.